The 25 T cell receptor beta chains below come from one sample, sequenced in a study of T-cell memory formation after mild COVID-19. Each CDR3 protein gets one entry after TCRdb re-called the 5' RACE reads with MiXCR. The sample lists about 210,000 distinct CDR3 sequences, over 9.5% occurring once. The sample was PBMCs or a T cell subset sorted from them (not recorded which). These TCRs come from a man aged 18 to 30 who had mild COVID-19 (a few samples of this study predate the infection). Cell type and time point are not known.

This clonotype appeared a few times. This chain links TRBV19 with TRBJ2-3; 9 nucleotides align to TRBD2. This CDR3 has 17 amino acids. Germline V gene data show CDR1 as LNHDA and CDR2 as SQIVND (reference sequence). Trimming removed 4 bases from V and 2 bases from J; junction bases left unmatched: 10. CDR3 DNA sequence: TGTGCCAGTAGTAGGCTAGCGGGGAACCAATTCACAGATACGCAGTATTTT. It translates to CASSRLAGNQFTDTQYF.

This clonotype was recorded many times. The V call is TRBV19, the J call TRBJ2-6, with TRBD1 identical over 10 bases. This CDR3 region has 16 residues. V lost 5 bases, J lost 3 bases, and 4 bases stayed unmatched. In germline, CDR1 is LNHDA, CDR2 SQIVND (reference sequence). As DNA, the CDR3 is TGTGCCAGTAGTCGACAGGGGGCGATTGGGGCCAACGTCCTGACTTTC. Amino acids: CASSRQGAIGANVLTF.

The rearrangement joins TRBV7-2 to TRBJ1-1; D perhaps matches TRBD1 (6 bases). Germline CDR1 reads SGHTA; CDR2 reads FQGNSA. V dropped 5 bases and J dropped 4 bases, with 11 bases sitting between them. This CDR3 spans 13 amino acids. The CDR3 protein is CASSVQGSTEAFF. Written as DNA, the CDR3 is TGTGCCAGCAGCGTACAGGGTTCCACTGAAGCTTTCTTT.

This clonotype was observed a handful of times. This rearrangement joins TRBV5-1 to TRBJ2-7; no definite D call. This CDR3 has 16 amino acids. V shed 7 bases and J shed 0 bases, with 20 bases lying between them. Germline CDR1 reads SGHRS; CDR2 reads YFSETQ. The CDR3 DNA sequence: TGCGCCAGCTCCACCGCCCCCGCCCCAAACTCCTACGAGCAGTACTTC. It specifies CASSTAPAPNSYEQYF.

CDR3 sequence (DNA): TGTGCCAGCAGCTTAGTCCCTACAGGGGCGAGGACTGAAGCTTTCTTT. Its protein is CASSLVPTGARTEAFF. This chain uses TRBV7-6 with TRBJ1-1; 7 bases are a match to TRBD1. Germline CDR1 is SGHVS and CDR2 is FNYEAQ. The CDR3 consists of 16 residues. Trimming at V came to 1 base and at J to 5 bases, leaving 10 bases not matched to a gene.

This clonotype has just a few counts. The J gene is TRBJ1-6, the V gene TRBV4-3, with D possibly TRBD1 on 5 matching bases. The CDR3 covers 15 residues. CDR1 is LGHNA and CDR2 is YSLEER in the germline V gene. The ends were cut back, 1 base at V and 9 bases at J, with 13 bases in the middle. The CDR3 DNA follows: TGCGCCAGCAGCCAAGCTCTGGGGCATCTTTCACCCCTCCACTTT. It codes for CASSQALGHLSPLHF.

This clonotype occurred a few times. The chain links TRBV5-1 to TRBJ2-3; maybe TRBD1 (5 bases). This CDR3 has 13 residues. Germline loops: CDR1 SGHRS, CDR2 YFSETQ. Trimming left V 3 bases short and J 6 bases short, with 11 bases between. This CDR3 is CASSWGGEDTQYF. The CDR3, as DNA: TGCGCCAGCAGCTGGGGCGGAGAGGATACGCAGTATTTT.

In this sample, this clonotype turned up a few times. The chain couples TRBV28 to TRBJ1-6; 9 nucleotides line up with TRBD1. The length of the CDR3 is 15 residues. Germline V lookup: CDR1 MDHEN, CDR2 SYDVKM. The junction had 14 bases not matched to a gene; V was cut back by 6 bases and J by 14 bases. The CDR3 loop reads CASSLRGQGGRTLHF. The CDR3, as DNA: TGTGCCAGCAGCCTACGGGGACAGGGCGGTAGGACCCTCCACTTT.

This clonotype was seen ten or more times. The rearrangement uses TRBV7-8 and TRBJ1-1, with 8 positions matching TRBD1. V was clipped by 5 bases and J by 11 bases; unmatched bases: 7. Germline CDR1 SGHVS, CDR2 FQNEAQ. This CDR3 is built from 12 residues. The DNA of the CDR3 is TGTGCCAGCAGCGCGTCCAGGGGGCTGGCTTTCTTT. This translates into CASSASRGLAFF. The full variable domain, with the rest looked up from reference TRBV7-8 and TRBJ1-1, is GAGVSQSPRYKVAKRGQDVALRCDPISGHVSLFWYQQALGQGPEFLTYFQNEAQLDKSGLPSDRFFAERPEGSVSTLKIQRTQQEDSAVYLCASSASRGLAFFGQGTRLTVV.

This clonotype was picked up many times. J is TRBJ2-1 and V is TRBV7-3; D is uncertain. This CDR3 spans 13 amino acids. CDR1 and CDR2 (germline): SGHTA, FQGTGA. V was shortened by 5 bases and J by 10 bases, with 15 bases between the two germline ends. CDR3 sequence: CASSPAGWAEQFF. Written as DNA, the CDR3 is TGTGCCAGCAGCCCCGCTGGATGGGCAGAGCAGTTCTTC.

This clonotype was detected only a few times. The chain joins TRBV18 to TRBJ2-5; D may be TRBD1 or TRBD2 (5 bases each). Looked up from germline, CDR1 is KGHSH and CDR2 is LQKENI. Deletions cut 0 bases from V and 4 bases from J, with 12 bases between. This CDR3 spans 15 amino acids. In nucleotides, the CDR3 is TGTGCCAGCTCACCACCCGGGGCTACCCGAGAGACCCAGTACTTC. Translation: CASSPPGATRETQYF.

The chain employs TRBV29-1 and TRBJ2-3; D not resolved. The CDR3 is made up of 12 amino acids. Trimming removed 4 bases from V and 2 bases from J, with 7 bases in between. Germline-derived CDR1 and CDR2 are SQVTM and ANQGSEA. CDR3 in amino acids: CSVVSITDTQYF. CDR3 DNA: TGCAGCGTTGTGTCCATCACAGATACGCAGTATTTT.

The chain links TRBV20-1 to TRBJ2-6, with D tentatively TRBD2 (5 bases). CDR1 and CDR2 from the germline V gene are DFQATT and SNEGSKA (reference sequence). Between the trimmed V and J ends, which lost 6 bases and 0 bases, there was a span of 15 bases. The CDR3 runs 16 residues. CDR3 coding DNA: TGCAGTGCCCACTCCCCGGGGAACTCTGGGGCCAACGTCCTGACTTTC. This gives the protein CSAHSPGNSGANVLTF.

This clonotype was seen a handful of times. This chain uses TRBV19 with TRBJ2-3; a weak D match, TRBD1 (6 bases). V lost 7 bases, J lost 3 bases, and 14 bases lay in between. CDR3 length: 14 residues. CDR1 and CDR2 from the germline V gene are LNHDA and SQIVND (reference sequence). The CDR3 loop is CASKLGRGTDTQYF. The CDR3 nucleotides are TGTGCCAGTAAATTGGGTAGGGGGACAGATACGCAGTATTTT.

The rearrangement links TRBV20-1 to TRBJ1-2, with TRBD1 as a possible D gene (5 bases). V was pared by 6 bases and J by 4 bases, with 15 bases between. CDR1 and CDR2 (germline): DFQATT, SNEGSKA (reference sequence). This CDR3 region has 13 residues. In DNA form, the CDR3 reads TGCAGTGCCCCCCCCAGGGTCCCCTATGGCTACACCTTC. Amino acid sequence: CSAPPRVPYGYTF.

The CDR3 reads CASSTSALADNYGYTF. The CDR3 DNA is TGCGCCAGCAGCACCTCAGCTCTCGCCGATAACTATGGCTACACCTTC. This chain joins TRBV5-1 and TRBJ1-2, with unresolved D. CDR3 length equals 16 residues. CDR1 is SGHRS and CDR2 is YFSETQ in the germline V gene. V gave up 4 bases and J gave up 1 base, with 17 bases separating them. Supplemented by reference TRBV5-1 and TRBJ1-2, the full variable domain reads KAGVTQTPRYLIKTRGQQVTLSCSPISGHRSVSWYQQTPGQGLQFLFEYFSETQRNKGNFPGRFSGRQFSNSRSEMNVSTLELGDSALYLCASSTSALADNYGYTFGSGTRLTVV.

This clonotype turned up a few times. The CDR3 reads CASSSTVLNEQFF. The CDR3 DNA reads TGTGCCAGCAGCTCAACAGTTCTCAATGAGCAGTTCTTC. The rearrangement links TRBV7-2 to TRBJ2-1; no clear D. The V gene lost 4 bases and the J gene lost 6 bases, with 10 bases spanning the gap. Germline lookup yields CDR1 SGHTA and CDR2 FQGNSA. The CDR3 runs 13 residues.

The genes are TRBV6-2 or TRBV6-3 and TRBJ2-7, with 11 positions matching TRBD1. The CDR3 extends over 15 amino acids. After removal of 6 bases from V and 3 bases from J, the junction contained 7 bases not matched to a gene. CDR1 MNHEY and CDR2 SVGEGT come from the germline V gene. CDR3 coding DNA: TGTGCCAGCAGCTTCCGGACAGGGGGCAACTACGAGCAGTACGTC. Translation gives CASSFRTGGNYEQYV.

This chain links TRBV7-8 with TRBJ1-2, with D hard to call. This CDR3 has 17 amino acids. V lost 0 bases, J lost 4 bases, and 18 bases lay in between. The germline gives CDR1 SGHVS, CDR2 FQNEAQ. CDR3 nucleotides: TGTGCCAGCAGCTTAGCAGGGCAAGTAAACCTTGGCTATGGCTACACCTTC. Translated: CASSLAGQVNLGYGYTF.

This clonotype was counted a few times. The V gene is TRBV20-1, the J gene TRBJ2-3; D possibly corresponds to TRBD1 (5 bases). This CDR3 has 14 residues. The V end lost 3 bases, the J end lost 1 base, and 11 bases lay between the germline ends. Germline V gene lookup returns CDR1 DFQATT and CDR2 SNEGSKA (reference sequence). This CDR3 reads CSASASQGTDTQYF. For the CDR3, the DNA is TGCAGTGCTAGCGCCTCACAGGGCACAGATACGCAGTATTTT.

In its sample, this clonotype was seen a few times. The gene calls are TRBV28 and TRBJ1-1; D is uncertain. Germline CDR1 and CDR2: MDHEN and SYDVKM. This CDR3 has 14 amino acids. The V gene lost 5 bases and the J gene lost 0 bases, with 10 bases spanning the gap. The CDR3 DNA reads as TGTGCCAGCAGTCCTAGGAGCATGAACACTGAAGCTTTCTTT. It codes for CASSPRSMNTEAFF.

The gene calls are TRBV3-1 and TRBJ2-3; tentatively, D is TRBD1 (6 bases). Trimming cost V 6 bases and J 2 bases, with 12 bases left between them. This CDR3 has 14 amino acids. Germline lookup yields CDR1 LGHDT and CDR2 YNNKEL (reference sequence). This chain's CDR3 is CASSLRGFTDTQYF. The DNA of the CDR3 is TGTGCCAGCAGTCTTAGGGGGTTCACAGATACGCAGTATTTT.

Only a few counts were recorded for this clonotype. The CDR3 bases are TGTGCCAGCAGTGAAAGAGCGGGGGGGAATGAGCAGTTCTTC. The encoded protein is CASSERAGGNEQFF. The chain carries TRBV2 and TRBJ2-1, with TRBD2 identical over 10 bases. V gave up 2 bases and J gave up 7 bases; unmatched junction bases: 2. The CDR3 loop spans 14 amino acids. CDR1 SNHLY and CDR2 FYNNEI come from the germline V gene.

V is TRBV7-2 and J is TRBJ2-5, with 9 positions matching TRBD1. The J segment lost 2 bases and the V segment lost 5 bases, leaving 9 bases of the junction unmatched. The CDR3 loop spans 16 amino acids. Germline V gives CDR1 SGHTA, CDR2 FQGNSA. CDR3 protein: CASSRHPGQGQETQYF. Here the CDR3 DNA reads TGTGCCAGCAGCCGCCATCCGGGACAGGGTCAAGAGACCCAGTACTTC.

This clonotype was seen a handful of times. The chain links TRBV9 to TRBJ1-6; D is undetermined. Trimming removed 0 bases at V and 6 bases at J, with 7 bases between. Germline assignment: CDR1 SGDLS and CDR2 YYNGEE. The CDR3 runs 14 residues. The CDR3 nucleotides are TGTGCCAGCAGCGTAGGACATAGTAATTCACCCCTCCACTTT. It translates to CASSVGHSNSPLHF.